The 30 T cell receptor beta chains below come from one sample, sequenced in a study of CD8 T cells in ankylosing spondylitis. MiXCR, run by TCRdb on the 5' RACE reads, gives a single entry per CDR3 protein. The repertoire holds approximately 350,000 distinct CDR3 sequences, 20% to 25% seen once, with around 13% in the top ten. Material: blood, either unsorted or a sorted T cell fraction (not recorded which). These receptors came from a male donor with ankylosing spondylitis or in good health (not recorded which).

The chain links TRBV9 to TRBJ2-5; D is possibly TRBD1 (5 bases). Germline V CDR1 and CDR2: SGDLS, YYNGEE. V lost 0 bases, J lost 4 bases, and 13 bases lay in between. The CDR3 spans 15 residues. CDR3 sequence: CASSVGRLGPETQYF. In DNA, the CDR3 is TGTGCCAGCAGCGTAGGTCGCCTGGGGCCAGAGACCCAGTACTTC.

In its sample, this clonotype was seen a few times. J is TRBJ2-1 and V is TRBV24-1, with 7 bases fitting TRBD1. The trim removed 6 bases at V and 6 bases at J, leaving 7 bases unmatched. Germline V gene sequence: CDR1 KGHDR, CDR2 SFDVKD. This CDR3 spans 14 amino acids. The CDR3, as DNA: TGTGCCACCAGTTGGGACAGAGCGCCCAATGAGCAGTTCTTC. Translation gives CATSWDRAPNEQFF.

The chain employs TRBV10-3 and TRBJ1-1; possibly TRBD1 for D (5 bases). V lost 5 bases, J lost 1 base, and 11 bases lay in between. CDR1 ENHRY and CDR2 SYGVKD come from the germline V gene. This CDR3 has 14 residues. The CDR3 spells CAISQWDPNTEAFF. The CDR3 bases are TGTGCCATCAGTCAGTGGGACCCGAACACTGAAGCTTTCTTT.

This clonotype was found a few times. The rearrangement uses TRBV11-2 and TRBJ2-2, with no clear D. CDR3 length: 13 amino acids. Germline CDR1 reads SGHAT; CDR2 reads FQNNGV. The V end was cut by 0 bases, the J end by 3 bases, with 2 bases between. CDR3 region: CASSLDHTGELFF. The CDR3 DNA is TGTGCCAGCAGCTTAGATCACACCGGGGAGCTGTTTTTT.

For the CDR3, the DNA is TGTGCTAGTGGTTCGTCTCAGGGGTTGAACACTGAAGCTTTCTTT. It translates to CASGSSQGLNTEAFF. The rearrangement uses TRBV12-5 and TRBJ1-1, with D possibly TRBD1 on 6 matching bases. V was pared by 4 bases and J by 0 bases, with 12 bases between. The germline V gene encodes CDR1 LGHNT and CDR2 FRNRAP. This CDR3 has 15 residues.

The CDR3 sequence: CASSIRQGFQPQHF. Here the CDR3 DNA reads TGTGCCAGTAGTATCCGACAGGGGTTTCAGCCCCAGCATTTT. This chain connects TRBV19 to TRBJ1-5; 8 bases map to TRBD1. The CDR3 runs 14 residues. V shed 3 bases, J shed 6 bases, and the junction held 4 bases outside the gene matches. Germline V lookup: CDR1 LNHDA, CDR2 SQIVND (reference sequence).

The J gene is TRBJ2-5, the V gene TRBV2; possibly TRBD1 for D (6 bases). Germline CDR1 reads SNHLY; CDR2 reads FYNNEI. The V end lost 2 bases, the J end lost 2 bases, and 15 bases lay between the germline ends. This CDR3 is built from 16 residues. CDR3 amino acids: CASSEIPRDNQETQYF. Here the CDR3 DNA reads TGTGCCAGCAGTGAAATTCCCCGGGACAATCAAGAGACCCAGTACTTC.

This clonotype was seen a handful of times. The V gene is TRBV27, the J gene TRBJ2-3; unclear D gene. Trimming took off 6 bases at V and 2 bases at J, with 9 bases between the two ends. The CDR3 runs 13 residues. The germline CDR1 and CDR2 sequences are MNHEY and SMNVEV (reference sequence). The CDR3 loop reads CASSLFITDTQYF. The CDR3 DNA follows: TGTGCCAGCAGCCTTTTCATCACAGATACGCAGTATTTT.

The CDR3 here is CASSSGLARDTQYF. In nucleotides, the CDR3 is TGTGCCAGCAGCTCGGGACTAGCTAGAGATACGCAGTATTTT. The V call is TRBV12-3 or TRBV12-4, the J call TRBJ2-3; 9 nucleotides agree with TRBD2. This CDR3 has 14 amino acids. V was pared by 6 bases and J by 5 bases, with 6 bases of the junction left unmatched.

This clonotype was seen only a few times. This chain connects TRBV10-3 to TRBJ2-3, with D possibly matching TRBD2 (6 bases). Trimming removed 0 bases at V and 4 bases at J, with 14 bases between. The length of the CDR3 is 16 residues. The V gene's germline CDR1 is ENHRY and CDR2 SYGVKD. The CDR3 spells CAISESGEAGPDTQYF. In DNA, the CDR3 is TGTGCCATCAGTGAGTCAGGGGAGGCTGGTCCAGATACGCAGTATTTT.

This clonotype turned up a few times. The chain uses TRBV12-3 or TRBV12-4 and TRBJ2-5; TRBD1 matches 7 bases. CDR3 length: 13 amino acids. Germline trimming cut 2 bases from V and 5 bases from J; bases unmatched to any gene: 2. The CDR3 bases are TGTGCCAGCAGTTTATGGACAGGCGAGACCCAGTACTTC. As protein: CASSLWTGETQYF.

This clonotype was observed a handful of times. The chain is built from TRBV30 and TRBJ2-1; 8 bases agree with TRBD2. J lost 8 bases, V lost 1 base, and 7 bases had no gene match. Germline V lookup: CDR1 GTSNPN, CDR2 SVGIG (reference sequence). This CDR3 has 14 amino acids. CDR3 loop: CAWSAGLGYDEQFF. As DNA, the CDR3 is TGTGCCTGGAGTGCGGGACTAGGGTACGATGAGCAGTTCTTC. Supplemented by reference TRBV30 and TRBJ2-1, the full variable domain reads SQTIHQWPATLVQPVGSPLSLECTVEGTSNPNLYWYRQAAGRGLQLLFYSVGIGQISSEVPQNLSASRPQDRQFILSSKKLLLSDSGFYLCAWSAGLGYDEQFFGPGTRLTVL.

The table lists this clonotype with a few counts. As DNA, the CDR3 is TGTGCCAGCAGCTTAGTATCGGCAGGGGGGTTCGTCGAGCAGTACTTC. Encoded protein: CASSLVSAGGFVEQYF. The V gene is TRBV11-2, the J gene TRBJ2-7; D might be TRBD1 (7 bases). Trimming stripped 1 base from V and 6 bases from J, with 19 bases between. The CDR3 runs 16 residues. Germline values: CDR1 SGHAT, CDR2 FQNNGV.

There are many counts of this clonotype. V and J are TRBV12-3 or TRBV12-4 and TRBJ2-7; D is tentatively TRBD1 or TRBD2 (5 bases each). Trimming pared 5 bases from V and 5 bases from J, leaving 19 bases between. This CDR3 region has 15 residues. CDR3 residues: CASSLWGFRVNEQYF. The CDR3 bases are TGTGCCAGCAGTCTATGGGGGTTTAGAGTCAACGAGCAGTACTTC.

This clonotype was seen a few times. The chain employs TRBV2 and TRBJ2-7; D is ambiguous. Trimming stripped 6 bases from V and 5 bases from J, with 14 bases between. In germline, CDR1 is SNHLY, CDR2 FYNNEI. This CDR3 has 13 amino acids. CDR3 protein: CASRADPGHEQYF. CDR3 sequence (DNA): TGTGCCAGCAGGGCCGACCCGGGTCACGAGCAGTACTTC.

The gene calls are TRBV7-9 and TRBJ2-7, with TRBD1 as a possible D gene (7 bases). Trimming removed 6 bases from V and 4 bases from J, with 16 bases in between. CDR3 length: 14 amino acids. Germline CDR1 reads SEHNR; CDR2 reads FQNEAQ (reference sequence). DNA for the CDR3: TGTGCCAGCAGTTTCGCAGGGGGGATTTACGAGCAGTACTTC. Protein product: CASSFAGGIYEQYF.

This clonotype was observed a few times. The rearrangement links TRBV5-5 to TRBJ1-6; 7 nucleotides line up with TRBD1. V lost 4 bases to trimming and J lost 6 bases; unmatched junction nucleotides: 4. There are 14 residues in the CDR3. CDR1 and CDR2 (germline): SGHKS, YYEKEE (reference sequence). The CDR3 region is CASSMGQLNSPLHF. DNA for the CDR3: TGTGCCAGCAGCATGGGACAGCTTAATTCACCCCTCCACTTT.

CDR3 sequence reads: CASTPATSPDEQYF. In nucleotides, the CDR3 is TGTGCCAGCACGCCGGCGACCTCTCCTGACGAGCAGTACTTC. The gene calls are TRBV6-2 or TRBV6-3 and TRBJ2-7, with D uncertain. The CDR3 runs 14 residues. Germline V gene sequence: CDR1 MNHEY, CDR2 SVGEGT. Deletions cut 7 bases from V and 5 bases from J, with 18 bases between.

This chain joins TRBV7-2 and TRBJ2-7; D is unclear. V gave up 1 base and J gave up 3 bases, with 13 bases separating them. Germline V gene lookup returns CDR1 SGHTA and CDR2 FQGNSA. This CDR3 contains 15 residues. DNA for the CDR3: TGTGCCAGCAGCTTAGAGGGCCCCACTGACTACGAGCAGTACTTC. Translating it yields CASSLEGPTDYEQYF.

This clonotype appeared many times. This chain uses TRBV12-3 or TRBV12-4 with TRBJ1-5, with D unresolved. Trimming left V 6 bases short and J 6 bases short, with 6 bases between. The CDR3 spans 11 residues. CDR3 in amino acids: CASSKGQPQHF. The CDR3 DNA follows: TGTGCCAGCAGCAAAGGTCAGCCCCAGCATTTT.

This clonotype was found a few times. The chain has TRBV5-6 and TRBJ2-5; D gene uncertain. V lost 0 bases and J lost 3, with 12 bases in between. CDR3 length equals 15 residues. The germline gives CDR1 SGHDT, CDR2 YYEEEE. The CDR3: CASSLAPRTEETQYF. The CDR3 DNA sequence: TGTGCCAGCAGCTTGGCTCCCAGAACCGAAGAGACCCAGTACTTC.

This clonotype occurred a few times. The chain has TRBV4-2 and TRBJ2-2, with D perhaps being TRBD1 or TRBD2 (5 bases each). Germline V gene lookup returns CDR1 LGHNA and CDR2 YNFKEQ. The length of the CDR3 is 15 residues. Trimming shortened V by 7 bases and J by 1 base, and 13 bases separated the two germline ends. CDR3 sequence: CASKSLGENTGELFF. CDR3 in DNA: TGTGCCAGCAAGTCGTTGGGGGAGAACACCGGGGAGCTGTTTTTT.

The chain recombines TRBV29-1 with TRBJ2-6; D remains unclear. The CDR3 consists of 13 residues. CDR1 and CDR2 from the germline V gene are SQVTM and ANQGSEA. V lost 7 bases and J lost 0, with 7 bases in between. CDR3 bases: TGCAGCGCAGAGGTCTCTGGGGCCAACGTCCTGACTTTC. Its translation: CSAEVSGANVLTF. The whole variable domain, remainder taken from reference TRBV29-1 and TRBJ2-6, is SAVISQKPSRDICQRGTSLTIQCQVDSQVTMMFWYRQQPGQSLTLIATANQGSEATYESGFVIDKFPISRPNLTFSTLTVSNMSPEDSSIYLCSAEVSGANVLTFGAGSRLTVL.

This clonotype was found a few times. The rearrangement joins TRBV12-3 or TRBV12-4 to TRBJ2-7; unclear D gene. V lost 4 bases to trimming and J lost 3 bases, with 10 bases between them. The CDR3 consists of 13 residues. The CDR3 reads CASSSPNRYEQYF. The CDR3 region has the DNA TGTGCCAGCAGTTCCCCGAACCGCTACGAGCAGTACTTC.

The rearrangement links TRBV29-1 to TRBJ1-2; D is unclear. The CDR3 loop spans 11 amino acids. V lost 0 bases and J lost 7, with 6 bases in between. Germline values: CDR1 SQVTM, CDR2 ANQGSEA. Here the CDR3 DNA reads TGCAGCGTTGAAGATCCTTTTGGCTACACCTTC. Encoded protein: CSVEDPFGYTF.

V usage is TRBV29-1 and J usage is TRBJ2-7; D perhaps matches TRBD2 (5 bases). Looked up from germline, CDR1 is SQVTM and CDR2 is ANQGSEA. The CDR3 runs to 15 residues. V was shortened by 4 bases and J by 3 bases, with 19 bases between the two germline ends. CDR3 sequence (DNA): TGCAGCGTTGTCCCATCGGCGGGCGCGGGCTACGAGCAGTACTTC. Translating gives CSVVPSAGAGYEQYF.

The rearrangement links TRBV12-3 or TRBV12-4 to TRBJ2-1; TRBD2 might be the D (6 bases). Trimming took off 3 bases at V and 8 bases at J, with 14 bases between the two ends. This CDR3 region has 14 residues. The chain's CDR3 is CASSFSLAPDEQFF. The CDR3 DNA is TGTGCCAGCAGTTTTTCCCTAGCGCCCGATGAGCAGTTCTTC.

The CDR3 sequence: CASSPEASGTGELFF. As DNA, the CDR3 is TGTGCCAGCAGCCCAGAGGCAAGCGGCACCGGGGAGCTGTTTTTT. V gene TRBV7-8 combines with J gene TRBJ2-2; the D gene is possibly TRBD2 (5 bases). Germline V gene sequence: CDR1 SGHVS, CDR2 FQNEAQ. V was trimmed by 5 bases and J by 4 bases, leaving 14 bases between them. CDR3 length: 15 residues.

There are a few counts of this clonotype. The V call is TRBV10-2, the J call TRBJ2-1; 10 nucleotides align to TRBD2. The V segment lost 7 bases and the J segment 7 bases; nucleotides outside the gene matches: 7. This CDR3 is 14 amino acids long. Germline lookup yields CDR1 WSHSY and CDR2 SAAADI. CDR3 bases: TGCGCCAGCATGGAGCGGGGGGGACCGAATGAGCAGTTCTTC. This sequence encodes CASMERGGPNEQFF.

This clonotype was seen only a few times. The chain carries TRBV29-1 and TRBJ1-1, with D unresolved. The ends were cut back, 4 bases at V and 6 bases at J, with 12 bases in the middle. Per germline, CDR1 SQVTM and CDR2 ANQGSEA. The CDR3 extends over 12 amino acids. In nucleotides, the CDR3 is TGCAGCGTTGCGGACCGGGCGGCTGAAGCTTTCTTT. It encodes CSVADRAAEAFF.